The 14 T cell receptor beta chains listed next were all sequenced from one sample in a study of blood T cell repertoires in COVID-19. TCRdb keeps only in-frame clones here, not all; method: immunoSEQ multiplex PCR. The sample records 250,000 to 350,000 clones, about 92% being singletons. Input material: PBMCs or T cells enriched from blood (not recorded which). All receptors derive from a man in his 60s who had recovered from COVID-19.

This clone appeared a single time. This chain connects TRBV10-2 to TRBJ1-1, with TRBD1 matching 8 bases. Trimming took 3 bases from V and 3 from J; bases not matched to a gene: 12. This CDR3 comprises 17 residues. From germline, CDR1 is WSHSY and CDR2 SAAADI. Here the CDR3 reads CASSDPRSGGRYTEAFF. The CDR3 DNA is TGCGCCAGCAGTGACCCGAGGTCAGGGGGCAGGTACACTGAAGCTTTCTTT.

As concerns this clone: Just one base apart from a much larger clone, this may be a read error. The same CDR3 arises from other DNA sequences in this sample as well. The chain employs TRBV7-2 and TRBJ1-1; the D gene is possibly TRBD1 (5 bases). This CDR3 has 13 amino acids. V lost 2 bases and J 1 base, leaving 5 bases between the germline ends. Germline assignment: CDR1 SGHTA and CDR2 FQGNSA. The CDR3 sequence is CASSLTGNTEAFF. As DNA, the CDR3 is TGTGCCAGCAGCTTAACAGGGAACACTGAAGCTTTCTTT.

The chain recombines TRBV5-1 with TRBJ1-1, with a possible D match to TRBD1 (5 bases). Looked up from germline, CDR1 is SGHRS and CDR2 is YFSETQ. The CDR3 covers 16 residues. V dropped 0 bases and J dropped 0 bases, with 12 bases sitting between them. CDR3: CASSLAPGTLNTEAFF. As DNA, the CDR3 is TGCGCCAGCAGCTTGGCGCCCGGGACTCTGAACACTGAAGCTTTCTTT.

This clone was detected only once. The V gene is TRBV10-3, the J gene TRBJ2-7, with D possibly being TRBD1 (6 bases). V was trimmed by 6 bases and J by 3 bases, leaving 9 bases between them. The CDR3 sequence is 12 residues long. In germline, CDR1 is ENHRY, CDR2 SYGVKD. The CDR3 spells CAIRSRGYEQYF. CDR3 nucleotide sequence: TGTGCCATCAGGTCCAGGGGCTACGAGCAGTACTTC.

The chain carries TRBV21-1 and TRBJ1-5. TRBV21-1 is labeled a pseudogene. The CDR3 covers 13 residues. DNA for the CDR3: TGTGCCAGCAGCAAGGCGGGGTACCAGCCCCAGCATTTT. Translation: CASSKAGYQPQHF.

CDR3 sequence: CVTADMARTYNSPLHF. CDR3 nucleotide sequence: TGTGTCACAGCAGATATGGCGCGGACTTATAATTCACCCCTCCACTTT. V and J are TRBV27 and TRBJ1-6; D gene ambiguous. Germline V gene lookup returns CDR1 MNHEY and CDR2 SMNVEV (reference sequence). The length of the CDR3 is 16 residues.

The chain carries TRBV24-1 and TRBJ1-5, with a possible D match to TRBD1 (6 bases). Germline values: CDR1 KGHDR, CDR2 SFDVKD. This CDR3 has 15 residues. Trimming pared 3 bases from V and 1 base from J, leaving 9 bases between. The CDR3 bases are TGTGCCACCAGTGATCCACAGGGAAGCAATCAGCCCCAGCATTTT. Translation: CATSDPQGSNQPQHF.

The rearrangement links TRBV9 to TRBJ1-5; D remains unclear. V was cut by 0 bases and J by 7 bases, with 8 bases left in between. There are 13 residues in the CDR3. Germline CDR1 is SGDLS and CDR2 is YYNGEE. CDR3 residues: CASSVGLEQPQHF. The CDR3 nucleotides read TGTGCCAGCAGCGTAGGATTAGAACAGCCCCAGCATTTT.

V and J are TRBV2 and TRBJ2-7, with 8 bases fitting TRBD1. V shed 0 bases and J 6 bases; nucleotides not matched to a gene: 7. The germline V gene encodes CDR1 SNHLY and CDR2 FYNNEI. The CDR3 has 15 residues. In DNA, the CDR3 is TGTGCCAGCAGTGAAGCCGGGGCAGGGGGCGGCGAGCAGTACTTC. Translation gives CASSEAGAGGGEQYF.

The V gene is TRBV7-8, the J gene TRBJ2-7; 9 nucleotides align to TRBD2. This CDR3 is built from 17 residues. Germline trimming cut 0 bases from V and 2 bases from J; bases unmatched to any gene: 8. The germline V gene encodes CDR1 SGHVS and CDR2 FQNEAQ. The CDR3 sequence: CASSLARAGGRTYEQYF. The CDR3 region has the DNA TGTGCCAGCAGCTTAGCGCGGGCGGGAGGGAGGACCTACGAGCAGTACTTC.

The genes are TRBV12-3 or TRBV12-4 and TRBJ1-2; D is unclear. V was clipped by 5 bases and J by 1 base, with 8 bases between them. This CDR3 comprises 13 residues. For the CDR3, the DNA is TGTGCCAGCAGTGAGGTCCTTAACTATGGCTACACCTTC. Its protein is CASSEVLNYGYTF.

In DNA form, the CDR3 reads TGTGCCAGCAGACTACAGGGTTCATCCACCGGGGAGCTGTTTTTT. This sequence encodes CASRLQGSSTGELFF. This chain links TRBV5-8 with TRBJ2-2; TRBD1 is a possible D gene (6 bases). The germline V gene has CDR1 SGHTS and CDR2 YDEGEE. The CDR3 consists of 15 residues. Trimming took off 5 bases at V and 4 bases at J, with 15 bases between the two ends.

On this clone itself: Other DNA sequences in this specimen translate into the identical CDR3. The gene calls are TRBV10-3 and TRBJ2-7; 8 bases map to TRBD1. Germline V gene lookup returns CDR1 ENHRY and CDR2 SYGVKD. With V trimmed by 6 bases and J by 3 bases, 7 bases remained unmatched. The CDR3 runs to 14 residues. As DNA, the CDR3 is TGTGCCATCAGCGCCGGGACAGGCTACTACGAGCAGTACTTC. As protein: CAISAGTGYYEQYF.

V and J are TRBV7-9 and TRBJ2-3; D unresolved. There are 12 residues in the CDR3. Germline-derived CDR1 and CDR2 are SEHNR and FQNEAQ (reference sequence). Between the trimmed V and J ends, which lost 1 base and 8 bases, there was a span of 7 bases. The CDR3 DNA sequence: TGTGCCAGCAGCTTAGGAGACACTACGCAGTATTTT. Its translation: CASSLGDTTQYF.